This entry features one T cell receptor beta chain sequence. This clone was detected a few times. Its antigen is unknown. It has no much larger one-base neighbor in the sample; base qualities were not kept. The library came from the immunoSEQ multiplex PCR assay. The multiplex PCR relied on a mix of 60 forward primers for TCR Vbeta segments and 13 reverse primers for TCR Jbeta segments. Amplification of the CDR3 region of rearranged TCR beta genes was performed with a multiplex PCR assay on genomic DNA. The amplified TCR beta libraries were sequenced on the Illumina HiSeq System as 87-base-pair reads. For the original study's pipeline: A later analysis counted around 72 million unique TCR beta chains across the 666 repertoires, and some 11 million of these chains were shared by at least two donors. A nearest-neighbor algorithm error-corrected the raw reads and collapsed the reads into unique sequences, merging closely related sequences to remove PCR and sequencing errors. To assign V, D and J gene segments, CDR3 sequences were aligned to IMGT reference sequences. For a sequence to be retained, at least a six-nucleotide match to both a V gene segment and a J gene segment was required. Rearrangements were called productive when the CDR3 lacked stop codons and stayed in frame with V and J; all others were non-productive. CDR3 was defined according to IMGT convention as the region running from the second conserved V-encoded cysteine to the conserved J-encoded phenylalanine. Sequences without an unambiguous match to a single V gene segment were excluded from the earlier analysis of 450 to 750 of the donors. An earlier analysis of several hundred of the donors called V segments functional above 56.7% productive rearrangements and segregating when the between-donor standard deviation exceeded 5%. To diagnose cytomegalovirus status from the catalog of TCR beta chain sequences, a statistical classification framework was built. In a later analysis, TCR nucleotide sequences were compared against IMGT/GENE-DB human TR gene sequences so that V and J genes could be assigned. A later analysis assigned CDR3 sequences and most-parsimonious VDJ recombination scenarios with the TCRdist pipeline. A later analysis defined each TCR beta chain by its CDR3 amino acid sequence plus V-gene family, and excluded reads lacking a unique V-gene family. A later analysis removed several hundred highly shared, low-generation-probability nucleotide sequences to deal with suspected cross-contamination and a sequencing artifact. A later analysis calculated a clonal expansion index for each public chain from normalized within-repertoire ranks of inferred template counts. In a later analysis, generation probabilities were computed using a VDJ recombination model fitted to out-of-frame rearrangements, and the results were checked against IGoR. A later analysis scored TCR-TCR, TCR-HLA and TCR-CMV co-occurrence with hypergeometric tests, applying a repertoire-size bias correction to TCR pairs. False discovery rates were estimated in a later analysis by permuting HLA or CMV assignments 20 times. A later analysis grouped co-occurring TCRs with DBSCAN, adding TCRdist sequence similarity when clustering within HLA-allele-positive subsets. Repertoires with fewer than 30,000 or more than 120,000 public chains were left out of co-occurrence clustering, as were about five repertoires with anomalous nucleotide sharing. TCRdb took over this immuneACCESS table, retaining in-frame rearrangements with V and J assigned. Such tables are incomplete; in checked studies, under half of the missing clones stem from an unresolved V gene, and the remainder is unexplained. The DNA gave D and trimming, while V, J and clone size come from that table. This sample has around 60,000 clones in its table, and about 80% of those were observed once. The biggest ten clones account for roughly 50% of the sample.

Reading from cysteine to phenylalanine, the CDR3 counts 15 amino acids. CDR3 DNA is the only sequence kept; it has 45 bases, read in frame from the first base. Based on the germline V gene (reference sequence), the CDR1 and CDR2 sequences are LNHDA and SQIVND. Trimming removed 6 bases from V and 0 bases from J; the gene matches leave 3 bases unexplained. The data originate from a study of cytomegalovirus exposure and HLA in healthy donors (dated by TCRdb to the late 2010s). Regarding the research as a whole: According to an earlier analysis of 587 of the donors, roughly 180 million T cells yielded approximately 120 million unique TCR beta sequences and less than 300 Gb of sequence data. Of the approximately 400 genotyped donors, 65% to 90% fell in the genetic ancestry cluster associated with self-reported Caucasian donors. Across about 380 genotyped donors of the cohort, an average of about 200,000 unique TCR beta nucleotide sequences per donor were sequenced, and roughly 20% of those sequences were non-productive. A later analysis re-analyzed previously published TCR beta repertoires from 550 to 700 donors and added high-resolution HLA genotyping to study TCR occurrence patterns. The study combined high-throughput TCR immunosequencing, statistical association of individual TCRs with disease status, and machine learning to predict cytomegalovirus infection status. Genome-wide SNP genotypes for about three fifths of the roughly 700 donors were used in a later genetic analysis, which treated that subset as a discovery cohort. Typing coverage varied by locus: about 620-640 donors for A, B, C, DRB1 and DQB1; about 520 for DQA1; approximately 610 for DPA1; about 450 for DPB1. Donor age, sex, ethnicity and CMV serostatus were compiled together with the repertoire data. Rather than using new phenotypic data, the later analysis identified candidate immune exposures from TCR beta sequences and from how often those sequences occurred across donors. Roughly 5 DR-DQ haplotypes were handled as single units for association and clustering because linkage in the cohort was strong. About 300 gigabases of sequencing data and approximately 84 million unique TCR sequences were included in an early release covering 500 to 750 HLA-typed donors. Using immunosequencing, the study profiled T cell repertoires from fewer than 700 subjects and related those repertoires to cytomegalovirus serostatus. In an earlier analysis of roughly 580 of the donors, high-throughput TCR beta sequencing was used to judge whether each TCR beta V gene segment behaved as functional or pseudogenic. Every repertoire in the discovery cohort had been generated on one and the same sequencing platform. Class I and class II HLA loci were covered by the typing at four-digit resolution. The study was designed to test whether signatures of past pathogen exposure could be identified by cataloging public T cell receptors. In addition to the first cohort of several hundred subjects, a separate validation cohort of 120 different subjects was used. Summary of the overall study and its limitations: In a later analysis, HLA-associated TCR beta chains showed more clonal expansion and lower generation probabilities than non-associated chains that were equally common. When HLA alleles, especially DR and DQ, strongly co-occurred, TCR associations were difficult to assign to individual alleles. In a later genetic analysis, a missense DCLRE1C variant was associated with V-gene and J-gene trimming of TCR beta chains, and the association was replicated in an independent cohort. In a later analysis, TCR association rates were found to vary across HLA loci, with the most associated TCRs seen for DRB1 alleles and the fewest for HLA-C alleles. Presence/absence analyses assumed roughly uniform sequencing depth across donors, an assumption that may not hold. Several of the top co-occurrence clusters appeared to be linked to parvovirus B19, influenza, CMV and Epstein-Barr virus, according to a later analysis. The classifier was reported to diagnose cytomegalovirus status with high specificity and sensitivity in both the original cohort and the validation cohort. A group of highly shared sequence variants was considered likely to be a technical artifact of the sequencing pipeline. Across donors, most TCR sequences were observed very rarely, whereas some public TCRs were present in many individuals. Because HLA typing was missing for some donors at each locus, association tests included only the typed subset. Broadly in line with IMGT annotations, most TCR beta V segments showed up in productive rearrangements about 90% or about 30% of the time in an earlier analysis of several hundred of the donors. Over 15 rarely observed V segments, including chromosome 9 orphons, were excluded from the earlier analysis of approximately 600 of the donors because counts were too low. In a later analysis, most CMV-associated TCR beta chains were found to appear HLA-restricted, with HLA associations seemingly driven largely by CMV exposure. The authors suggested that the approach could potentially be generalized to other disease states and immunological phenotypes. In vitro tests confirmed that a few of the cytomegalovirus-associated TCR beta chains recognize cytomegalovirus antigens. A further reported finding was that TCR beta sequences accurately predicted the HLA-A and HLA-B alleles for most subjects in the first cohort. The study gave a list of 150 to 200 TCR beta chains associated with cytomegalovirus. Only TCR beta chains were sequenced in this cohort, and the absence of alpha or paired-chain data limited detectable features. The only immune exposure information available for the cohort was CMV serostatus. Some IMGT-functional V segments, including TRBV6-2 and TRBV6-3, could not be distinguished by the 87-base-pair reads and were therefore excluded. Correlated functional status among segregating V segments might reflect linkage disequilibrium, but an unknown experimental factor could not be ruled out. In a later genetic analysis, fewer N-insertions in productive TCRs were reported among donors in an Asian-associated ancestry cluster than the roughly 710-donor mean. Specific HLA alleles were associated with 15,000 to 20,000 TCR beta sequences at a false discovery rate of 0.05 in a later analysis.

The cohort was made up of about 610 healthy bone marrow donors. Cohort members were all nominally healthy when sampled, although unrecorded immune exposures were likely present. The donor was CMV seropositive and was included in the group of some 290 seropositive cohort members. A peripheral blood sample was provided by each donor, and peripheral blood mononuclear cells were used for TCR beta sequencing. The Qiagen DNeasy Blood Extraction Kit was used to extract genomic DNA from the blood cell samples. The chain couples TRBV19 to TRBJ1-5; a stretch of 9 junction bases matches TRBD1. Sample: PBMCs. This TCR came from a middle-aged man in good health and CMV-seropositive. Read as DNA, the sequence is TGTGCCAGTAGACTACAGGGGGCTAGCAATCAGCCCCAGCATTTT. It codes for CASRLQGASNQPQHF.